Listed here are 24 T cell receptor beta chains from one sample, sequenced in a study of blood T cell repertoires in COVID-19. Libraries were prepared by immunoSEQ multiplex PCR; TCRdb keeps only in-frame clonotypes and omits some of them. The sample consists of roughly 180,000 clones, roughly 86% of them appearing once. The specimen was peripheral blood. The receptors here all came from a woman aged 25 to 39 with active or convalescent COVID-19.

Notes on this clone: Distinct nucleotide sequences in the sample also encode this CDR3. The J gene is TRBJ1-6, the V gene TRBV7-9, with 9 nucleotides matching TRBD1. Germline-derived CDR1 and CDR2 are SEHNR and FQNEAQ (reference sequence). The CDR3 covers 15 residues. V trimming: 1 base; J trimming: 5 bases; junction bases outside the gene matches: 0. This CDR3 reads CASSLGQGDNSPLHF. CDR3 DNA: TGTGCCAGCAGCTTAGGACAGGGGGATAATTCACCCCTCCACTTT.

V and J are TRBV9 and TRBJ2-2; 8 nucleotides agree with TRBD1. The CDR3 has 15 amino acids. Germline V lookup: CDR1 SGDLS, CDR2 YYNGEE. Losses at the gene ends were 4 bases for V and 7 bases for J; bases not matched to a gene: 9. The chain's CDR3 is CASSPRQGSVGELFF. CDR3 bases: TGTGCCAGCAGCCCCCGACAGGGGTCGGTCGGGGAGCTGTTTTTT.

V is TRBV7-6 and J is TRBJ1-6; D call uncertain. CDR1 and CDR2 from the germline V gene are SGHVS and FNYEAQ. V lost 0 bases and J 7 bases, leaving 10 bases between the germline ends. This CDR3 is 15 amino acids long. CDR3: CASSLAVTRNSPLHF. The CDR3, as DNA: TGTGCCAGCAGCTTAGCAGTGACGAGGAATTCACCCCTCCACTTT. Variable domain in full (rest from reference TRBV7-6 and TRBJ1-6): GAGVSQSPRYKVTKRGQDVALRCDPISGHVSLYWYRQALGQGPEFLTYFNYEAQQDKSGLPNDRFSAERPEGSISTLTIQRTEQRDSAMYRCASSLAVTRNSPLHFGNGTRLTVT.

The chain recombines TRBV10-3 with TRBJ2-3, with D unclear. With 3 bases removed from V and 3 bases from J, the gap between germline ends came to 13 bases. The CDR3 extends over 15 amino acids. In germline, CDR1 is ENHRY, CDR2 SYGVKD. CDR3 amino acids: CAISDQSVYTDTQYF. The CDR3 region has the DNA TGTGCCATCAGTGATCAGAGCGTTTATACAGATACGCAGTATTTT.

The chain combines TRBV12-3 or TRBV12-4 with TRBJ1-1; no clear D gene. Trimming pared 1 base from V and 4 bases from J, leaving 7 bases between. The length of the CDR3 is 13 residues. Here the CDR3 reads CASSLGRSTEAFF. The CDR3 DNA sequence: TGTGCCAGCAGTTTAGGGCGGAGCACTGAAGCTTTCTTT.

This chain links TRBV19 with TRBJ2-7, with 7 bases matching TRBD1. CDR1 LNHDA and CDR2 SQIVND come from the germline V gene (reference sequence). The ends lost 4 bases at V and 4 bases at J; junction bases unmatched: 10. The CDR3 is made up of 15 amino acids. In DNA form, the CDR3 reads TGTGCCAGTAGTACGAACCGGGACAGATTTTACGAGCAGTACTTC. Its translation: CASSTNRDRFYEQYF. Filled out from reference TRBV19 and TRBJ2-7, the complete variable domain reads DGGITQSPKYLFRKEGQNVTLSCEQNLNHDAMYWYRQDPGQGLRLIYYSQIVNDFQKGDIAEGYSVSREKKESFPLTVTSAQKNPTAFYLCASSTNRDRFYEQYFGPGTRLTVT.

The genes are TRBV30 and TRBJ1-1, with D hard to call. The CDR3 is 11 amino acids. The germline V gene has CDR1 GTSNPN and CDR2 SVGIG (reference sequence). Trimming cost V 2 bases and J 4 bases, with 5 bases left between them. This CDR3 reads CAWSPGTEAFF. The CDR3 region has the DNA TGTGCCTGGAGTCCGGGCACTGAAGCTTTCTTT.

The genes are TRBV5-6 and TRBJ1-5, with TRBD1 as a possible D gene (6 bases). Germline values: CDR1 SGHDT, CDR2 YYEEEE. The CDR3 length is 14 residues. V was clipped by 4 bases and J by 4 bases, with 12 bases between them. CDR3 residues: CASSTRGRNQPQHF. In DNA, the CDR3 is TGTGCCAGCAGCACGCGGGGGCGGAATCAGCCCCAGCATTTT.

The chain recombines TRBV18 with TRBJ1-1; no clear D gene. The CDR3 loop spans 14 amino acids. Trimming pared 2 bases from V and 0 bases from J, leaving 7 bases between. The V gene's germline CDR1 is KGHSH and CDR2 LQKENI. The CDR3 spells CASSPSQMNTEAFF. The CDR3 DNA follows: TGTGCCAGCTCACCATCCCAAATGAACACTGAAGCTTTCTTT.

This clone appeared a single time. The junction and the germline gene differ at one end; a read error may be behind it. V is TRBV2 and J is TRBJ1-3; D not resolved. The CDR3 totals 10 residues. In germline, CDR1 is SNHLY, CDR2 FYNNEI. CDR3: CASSEEISHF. The CDR3 DNA reads as TGTGCCAGCAGTGAGGAGATATCCCATTTT.

V usage is TRBV10-3 and J usage is TRBJ1-5; perhaps TRBD1 as D (5 bases). The CDR3 covers 14 residues. Trimming shortened V by 4 bases and J by 5 bases, and 12 bases separated the two germline ends. Germline V gene lookup returns CDR1 ENHRY and CDR2 SYGVKD. The CDR3 loop reads CAISVNWGDQPQHF. Written as DNA, the CDR3 is TGTGCCATCAGTGTAAATTGGGGGGATCAGCCCCAGCATTTT.

The chain joins TRBV3-1 (or the pseudogene TRBV3-2) to TRBJ2-7; no reliable D call. This CDR3 has 12 residues. Per germline, CDR1 LGHDT and CDR2 YNNKEL (reference sequence). The germline V and J ends were trimmed by 4 bases and 3 bases, with 7 bases remaining between them. The CDR3 reads CASSRAIYEQYF. The CDR3 DNA reads as TGTGCCAGCAGCCGGGCCATCTACGAGCAGTACTTC.

The rearrangement uses TRBV12-3 or TRBV12-4 and TRBJ1-5; unclear D gene. The V gene lost 2 bases and the J gene lost 6 bases, with 5 bases spanning the gap. CDR3 size: 12 residues. This chain's CDR3 is CASSLLSQPQHF. CDR3 nucleotides: TGTGCCAGCAGTTTACTGAGTCAGCCCCAGCATTTT.

The chain joins TRBV7-6 to TRBJ1-6; 8 positions agree with TRBD1. CDR1 is SGHVS, CDR2 FNYEAQ, per germline. The CDR3 is made up of 14 amino acids. V was clipped by 5 bases and J by 10 bases; unmatched bases: 7. The CDR3 DNA reads TGTGCCAGCAGCGACAGGGGTTCCCGATCACCCCTCCACTTT. This gives the protein CASSDRGSRSPLHF.

V is TRBV28 and J is TRBJ2-5; D might be TRBD2 (5 bases). The CDR3 has 15 amino acids. Germline V gene lookup returns CDR1 MDHEN and CDR2 SYDVKM. Trimming stripped 7 bases from V and 6 bases from J, with 21 bases between. Here the CDR3 reads CASIQAGLRVKTQYF. In nucleotides, the CDR3 is TGTGCCAGCATCCAAGCCGGACTCCGGGTCAAGACCCAGTACTTC. The whole variable domain, filled in from reference TRBV28 and TRBJ2-5, reads DVKVTQSSRYLVKRTGEKVFLECVQDMDHENMFWYRQDPGLGLRLIYFSYDVKMKEKGDIPEGYSVSREKKERFSLILESASTNQTSMYLCASIQAGLRVKTQYFGPGTRLLVL.

This clone was observed a handful of times. This chain uses TRBV19 with TRBJ1-5; unclear D gene. Germline loops: CDR1 LNHDA, CDR2 SQIVND (reference sequence). Trimming removed 2 bases from V and 1 base from J, with 9 bases in between. The CDR3 contains 15 residues. The CDR3 coding sequence is TGTGCCAGTAGTATAATCTCAGTAAGCAATCAGCCCCAGCATTTT. It codes for CASSIISVSNQPQHF.

V and J are TRBV12-3 or TRBV12-4 and TRBJ2-5, with D possibly TRBD2 on 6 matching bases. The CDR3 is 13 residues long. Between the trimmed V and J ends, which lost 8 bases and 3 bases, there was a span of 13 bases. CDR3 in DNA: TGTGCCAGCCGGGGGTGGGAGAAAGAGACCCAGTACTTC. It specifies CASRGWEKETQYF.

V and J are TRBV6-6 and TRBJ2-5; TRBD2 might be the D (6 bases). Trimming shortened V by 7 bases and J by 5 bases, and 20 bases separated the two germline ends. Germline V gene data show CDR1 as MNHNY and CDR2 as SVGAGI (reference sequence). The CDR3 spans 15 residues. This chain's CDR3 is CASNIDGGTQETQYF. The CDR3 bases are TGTGCCAGCAATATCGACGGAGGGACTCAGGAGACCCAGTACTTC.

The chain couples TRBV5-4 to TRBJ2-2; 12 nucleotides line up with TRBD2. The germline gives CDR1 SGHNT, CDR2 YYREEE (reference sequence). The CDR3 consists of 16 residues. V lost 2 bases to trimming and J lost 4 bases; unmatched junction nucleotides: 3. CDR3 DNA sequence: TGTGCCAGCAGCTTAGTGACTAGCGGGAGCACCGGGGAGCTGTTTTTT. As protein: CASSLVTSGSTGELFF.

J is TRBJ2-1 and V is TRBV18; 12 nucleotides match TRBD2. The CDR3 runs 19 residues. Unmatched junction bases numbered 21, after V lost 6 bases and J lost 9 bases. Germline values: CDR1 KGHSH, CDR2 LQKENI. The CDR3 here is CASSPPGLAGITSYGEQFF. In DNA form, the CDR3 reads TGTGCCAGCTCTCCCCCCGGACTAGCGGGGATTACCTCGTATGGTGAGCAGTTCTTC.

The rearrangement uses TRBV19 and TRBJ1-2; possibly TRBD1 for D (6 bases). Germline V gene sequence: CDR1 LNHDA, CDR2 SQIVND (reference sequence). The CDR3 totals 15 residues. The ends were cut back, 0 bases at V and 6 bases at J, with 14 bases in the middle. The CDR3 bases are TGTGCCAGTAGTATAGAACTTGCAGGGGTGCATGGCTACACCTTC. Encoded protein: CASSIELAGVHGYTF.

The rearrangement links TRBV10-1 to TRBJ1-2; no definite D call. The CDR3 is 13 residues long. V was cut by 0 bases and J by 7 bases, with 9 bases left in between. CDR1 is WNHNN, CDR2 SYGVQD, per germline (reference sequence). Written as DNA, the CDR3 is TGCGCCAGCAGTGAGTCGGCGGGGTTTGGCTACACCTTC. Protein product: CASSESAGFGYTF.

This rearrangement joins TRBV7-2 to TRBJ1-4; D remains ambiguous. Germline CDR1 SGHTA, CDR2 FQGNSA. This CDR3 is 14 amino acids long. V lost 6 bases to trimming and J lost 0 bases, with 8 bases between them. CDR3 protein: CASSRESTNEKLFF. The CDR3 nucleotides are TGTGCCAGCAGTCGGGAGTCAACTAATGAAAAACTGTTTTTT.

The chain uses TRBV30 and TRBJ1-4; 11 bases match TRBD1. Germline V gene sequence: CDR1 GTSNPN, CDR2 SVGIG (reference sequence). The CDR3 extends over 14 amino acids. Unmatched junction bases numbered 2, after V lost 1 base and J lost 7 bases. The CDR3, as DNA: TGTGCCTGGAGTGCGGGACAGGGGGTTGAAAAACTGTTTTTT. Translated: CAWSAGQGVEKLFF.